This TCR beta chain was found in a study of response to subunit inactivated influenza vaccine. In regard to this clonotype: Its matching antigen is unknown.

The germline V gene has CDR1 DFQATT and CDR2 SNEGSKA (reference sequence). The CDR3 runs to 14 residues. V lost 1 base, J lost 6 bases, and 15 bases lay in between. TCRdb reanalysed the RT-PCR reads using MiXCR and keeps one entry per CDR3 protein. The sample records 700,000 to 900,000 distinct CDR3 sequences, around 20% being singletons. Study-wide points: Authors proposed each seasonal influenza vaccination draws in few new T cells.

This specimen was PBMCs from blood, taken approximately 5 days after vaccination. The origin of this receptor is a man aged 50 to 60 who received an inactivated influenza vaccine. V and J are TRBV20-1 and TRBJ1-2; D perhaps matches TRBD1 (5 bases). This CDR3 is CSARGIGTEDGYTF. The CDR3 nucleotides read TGCAGTGCTAGAGGAATCGGGACGGAAGATGGCTACACCTTC.